The 26 T cell receptor beta chains given below trace back to one sample, sequenced in a study of blood T cell repertoires in COVID-19. Measured with immunoSEQ multiplex PCR; TCRdb has only the in-frame clones, and not every one. In the table there are 100,000 to 150,000 clones, over 60% of which are singletons. Sequences were obtained from peripheral blood. These receptor sequences come from a woman aged 70-85 years with acute or convalescent COVID-19.

The chain carries TRBV6-6 and TRBJ2-5, with 8 bases fitting TRBD1. CDR1 MNHNY and CDR2 SVGAGI come from the germline V gene (reference sequence). J lost 5 bases, V lost 3 bases, and 8 bases had no gene match. This CDR3 has 15 amino acids. The chain's CDR3 is CASSYYKQGVETQYF. The CDR3, as DNA: TGTGCCAGCAGTTATTATAAACAGGGGGTTGAGACCCAGTACTTC.

The genes are TRBV3-1 (or the pseudogene TRBV3-2) and TRBJ2-1, with unresolved D. This CDR3 spans 15 amino acids. V was cut by 4 bases and J by 0 bases, with 10 bases left in between. CDR1 is LGHDT and CDR2 is YNNKEL in the germline V gene (reference sequence). The CDR3 region is CASSPSPSSYNEQFF. The CDR3 bases are TGTGCCAGCAGCCCCAGTCCCAGCTCCTACAATGAGCAGTTCTTC.

This clone was counted ten times or more. The chain combines TRBV25-1 with TRBJ1-1, with D perhaps TRBD1 (5 bases). Trimming left V 4 bases short and J 3 bases short, with 15 bases between. Germline assignment: CDR1 MGHDK and CDR2 SYGVNS. The CDR3 is 15 residues long. CDR3 in DNA: TGTGCCAGCAGTGGCGGGGACGTGGCGGACACTGAAGCTTTCTTT. It is translated as CASSGGDVADTEAFF.

The rearrangement uses TRBV19 and TRBJ2-2; 9 bases match TRBD1. The germline gives CDR1 LNHDA, CDR2 SQIVND (reference sequence). The CDR3 contains 15 residues. Germline trimming cut 7 bases from V and 4 bases from J; bases unmatched to any gene: 7. Here the CDR3 reads CASKGTGSGTGELFF. CDR3 DNA: TGTGCCAGTAAAGGGACAGGGTCAGGCACCGGGGAGCTGTTTTTT.

This chain uses TRBV10-3 with TRBJ1-5; D is perhaps TRBD1 (5 bases). CDR3 size: 15 residues. Trimming removed 3 bases at V and 9 bases at J, with 18 bases between. In germline, CDR1 is ENHRY, CDR2 SYGVKD. The DNA of the CDR3 is TGTGCCATCAGTGATCAAAAGGTGGGGGAGGGGCCCCAGCATTTT. Its translation is CAISDQKVGEGPQHF.

This clone was seen a single time. The CDR3 DNA follows: TGTGCCTGGAGTGTAGGGGGGACAGGAAATCAGCCCCAGCATTTT. Its protein is CAWSVGGTGNQPQHF. V usage is TRBV30 and J usage is TRBJ1-5, with TRBD1 identical over 8 bases. V lost 0 bases and J lost 4; bases outside the gene matches: 5. Germline values: CDR1 GTSNPN, CDR2 SVGIG (reference sequence). The CDR3 is 15 amino acids.

The gene calls are TRBV29-1 and TRBJ2-6; 7 bases fit TRBD1. This CDR3 is built from 13 residues. The V gene's germline CDR1 is SQVTM and CDR2 ANQGSEA. V was clipped by 6 bases and J by 3 bases; unmatched bases: 2. CDR3 sequence: CSVGGDGANVLTF. In DNA, the CDR3 is TGCAGCGTAGGGGGCGATGGGGCCAACGTCCTGACTTTC.

The genes are TRBV5-4 and TRBJ2-1; the D gene is possibly TRBD1 (5 bases). Germline CDR1 reads SGHNT; CDR2 reads YYREEE (reference sequence). There are 15 residues in the CDR3. Trimming stripped 0 bases from V and 4 bases from J, with 11 bases between. This CDR3 is CASSLVGVTYNEQFF. The CDR3 DNA is TGTGCCAGCAGCTTGGTAGGGGTCACGTACAATGAGCAGTTCTTC.

The chain is built from TRBV19 and TRBJ1-5, with D perhaps matching TRBD1 (5 bases). Germline V gene data show CDR1 as LNHDA and CDR2 as SQIVND (reference sequence). This CDR3 has 17 residues. Trimming stripped 6 bases from V and 4 bases from J, with 22 bases between. Here the CDR3 DNA reads TGTGCCAGTAGAAAGCCCCATTCAACCGGGGGGAATCAGCCCCAGCATTTT. It yields the protein CASRKPHSTGGNQPQHF.

The chain couples TRBV7-6 to TRBJ2-7; D is unclear. This CDR3 region has 15 residues. V lost 5 bases and J lost 5, with 19 bases in between. CDR1 SGHVS and CDR2 FNYEAQ come from the germline V gene. Here the CDR3 reads CASSPSTVIENEQYF. The DNA for the CDR3 is TGTGCCAGCAGCCCATCCACGGTAATAGAGAACGAGCAGTACTTC.

The CDR3 sequence is CASSFNPGDSYNSPLHF. In DNA, the CDR3 is TGTGCCAGCAGCTTCAACCCGGGGGACTCCTATAATTCACCCCTCCACTTT. J is TRBJ1-6 and V is TRBV3-1 (or the pseudogene TRBV3-2), with a possible D match to TRBD1 (5 bases). Deletions cut 5 bases from V and 0 bases from J, with 14 bases between. Germline CDR1 LGHDT, CDR2 YNNKEL (reference sequence). There are 17 residues in the CDR3.

The V call is TRBV4-1, the J call TRBJ2-2; D possibly corresponds to TRBD1 (6 bases). This CDR3 is built from 18 residues. V was shortened by 0 bases and J by 0 bases, with 14 bases between the two germline ends. Per the germline V gene, CDR1 is MGHRA and CDR2 is YSYEKL. Here the CDR3 reads CASSQELAGATNTGELFF. The CDR3 nucleotides are TGCGCCAGCAGCCAAGAGTTAGCAGGGGCGACGAACACCGGGGAGCTGTTTTTT.

The chain's CDR3 is CASSERGRGYTEAFF. The CDR3 bases are TGTGCCAGCAGTGAACGCGGCAGAGGGTACACTGAAGCTTTCTTT. The V call is TRBV6-1, the J call TRBJ1-1; D is ambiguous. In germline, CDR1 is MNHNS, CDR2 SASEGT. This CDR3 has 15 residues. The ends were cut back, 2 bases at V and 3 bases at J, with 13 bases in the middle.

The rearrangement links TRBV5-1 to TRBJ2-6; tentative D call: TRBD1 (5 bases). The V and J ends lost 3 bases and 2 bases respectively, with 9 bases between them. The CDR3 contains 15 residues. CDR1 and CDR2 from the germline V gene are SGHRS and YFSETQ. CDR3 in DNA: TGCGCCAGCAGCTCGCAGGGTGCTGGGGCCAACGTCCTGACTTTC. Amino acid sequence: CASSSQGAGANVLTF.

CDR3: CASSPRGTGELFF. The DNA for the CDR3 is TGTGCCAGCAGTCCCAGGGGGACCGGGGAGCTGTTTTTT. The chain links TRBV6-5 to TRBJ2-2, with TRBD1 identical over 7 bases. CDR1 is MNHEY, CDR2 SVGAGI, per germline. The CDR3 totals 13 residues. J lost 5 bases, V lost 5 bases, and 2 bases had no gene match.

This clone has just a few counts. The chain joins TRBV5-4 to TRBJ2-3; 10 nucleotides match TRBD2. The V gene end was trimmed by 0 bases and the J gene end by 5 bases; junction bases not matched to a gene: 0. The length of the CDR3 is 14 residues. The V gene's germline CDR1 is SGHNT and CDR2 YYREEE (reference sequence). CDR3 protein: CASSLASGGDTQYF. The CDR3 coding sequence is TGTGCCAGCAGCTTGGCTAGCGGGGGAGATACGCAGTATTTT.

The V gene is TRBV14, the J gene TRBJ1-2, with D tentatively TRBD1 (5 bases). V dropped 4 bases and J dropped 4 bases, with 16 bases sitting between them. Germline V CDR1 and CDR2: SGHDN, FVKESK. The CDR3 contains 15 residues. The CDR3 nucleotides read TGTGCCAGCAGCCCCGTGGCAGGACAATTCTATGGCTACACCTTC. Translated, it gives CASSPVAGQFYGYTF.

V usage is TRBV29-1 and J usage is TRBJ2-3; possibly TRBD2 for D (6 bases). Germline V CDR1 and CDR2: SQVTM, ANQGSEA. V lost 6 bases to trimming and J lost 1 base, with 17 bases between them. This CDR3 region has 15 residues. CDR3 DNA sequence: TGCAGCGTGAAAGCTGGCCCGGGAGGCACAGATACGCAGTATTTT. This sequence encodes CSVKAGPGGTDTQYF.

This chain's CDR3 is CAKTGSRENTEAFF. The DNA for the CDR3 is TGTGCCAAAACAGGGAGCCGGGAGAACACTGAAGCTTTCTTT. The rearrangement joins TRBV27 to TRBJ1-1, with D possibly TRBD1 on 6 matching bases. Between the trimmed V and J ends, which lost 10 bases and 1 base, there was a span of 16 bases. The CDR3 covers 14 residues. Looked up from germline, CDR1 is MNHEY and CDR2 is SMNVEV (reference sequence).

This chain's CDR3 is CASSPPGGEETQYF. The CDR3 nucleotides are TGTGCCAGCAGTCCACCAGGGGGAGAGGAGACCCAGTACTTC. The J gene is TRBJ2-5, the V gene TRBV28, with TRBD1 matching over 7 bases. Germline lookup yields CDR1 MDHEN and CDR2 SYDVKM. V shed 5 bases, J shed 5 bases, and the junction held 8 bases outside the gene matches. This CDR3 has 14 amino acids. Full variable domain (missing parts from reference TRBV28 and TRBJ2-5): DVKVTQSSRYLVKRTGEKVFLECVQDMDHENMFWYRQDPGLGLRLIYFSYDVKMKEKGDIPEGYSVSREKKERFSLILESASTNQTSMYLCASSPPGGEETQYFGPGTRLLVL.

Written as DNA, the CDR3 is TGTGCCAGCAGTTTAACGGTCCCGGGGGCCTACGAGCAGTACTTC. Its translation is CASSLTVPGAYEQYF. The chain uses TRBV28 and TRBJ2-7; possible D gene TRBD2, 6 bases. The V gene's germline CDR1 is MDHEN and CDR2 SYDVKM. This CDR3 region has 15 residues. Trimming removed 2 bases from V and 2 bases from J, with 13 bases in between.

The chain recombines TRBV6-5 with TRBJ1-2, with 7 positions matching TRBD1. Trimming cost V 0 bases and J 10 bases; bases outside gene matches: 8. The CDR3 contains 14 residues. Germline V CDR1 and CDR2: MNHEY, SVGAGI. The CDR3 is CASSYSRQGNDYTF. The DNA for the CDR3 is TGTGCCAGCAGTTACTCCCGACAGGGAAATGACTACACCTTC.

This clone was counted a few times. This chain joins TRBV6-5 and TRBJ1-6; TRBD1 matches at 8 bases. The CDR3 loop spans 15 amino acids. From germline, CDR1 is MNHEY and CDR2 SVGAGI. V lost 8 bases and J lost 3; bases outside the gene matches: 6. CDR3 sequence reads: CASAPDRGYNSPLHF. The DNA of the CDR3 is TGTGCCAGCGCCCCCGACAGGGGCTATAATTCACCCCTCCACTTT.

The rearrangement uses TRBV11-2 and TRBJ1-2; 9 bases line up with TRBD1. Germline values: CDR1 SGHAT, CDR2 FQNNGV. J was trimmed by 4 bases and V by 0 bases; bases with no gene match: 3. CDR3 length: 15 residues. CDR3 sequence reads: CASSLDWGQGYGYTF. Here the CDR3 DNA reads TGTGCCAGCAGCTTAGATTGGGGACAGGGCTATGGCTACACCTTC.

The gene calls are TRBV9 and TRBJ2-7; 8 bases agree with TRBD2. CDR1 is SGDLS and CDR2 is YYNGEE in the germline V gene. V shed 4 bases, J shed 3 bases, and the junction held 9 bases outside the gene matches. This CDR3 is 15 amino acids long. The CDR3 sequence: CASSPIAGKDYEQYF. Written as DNA, the CDR3 is TGTGCCAGCAGCCCCATAGCGGGAAAGGACTACGAGCAGTACTTC.

The V and J genes are TRBV7-2 and TRBJ2-7, with TRBD2 matching 11 bases. The CDR3 contains 14 residues. The germline CDR1 and CDR2 sequences are SGHTA and FQGNSA. V was pared by 10 bases and J by 5 bases, with 10 bases of the junction left unmatched. CDR3 coding DNA: TGTGCCACCACGATAGCGGGGGGGCTCGACGAGCAGTACTTC. Its protein product is CATTIAGGLDEQYF.